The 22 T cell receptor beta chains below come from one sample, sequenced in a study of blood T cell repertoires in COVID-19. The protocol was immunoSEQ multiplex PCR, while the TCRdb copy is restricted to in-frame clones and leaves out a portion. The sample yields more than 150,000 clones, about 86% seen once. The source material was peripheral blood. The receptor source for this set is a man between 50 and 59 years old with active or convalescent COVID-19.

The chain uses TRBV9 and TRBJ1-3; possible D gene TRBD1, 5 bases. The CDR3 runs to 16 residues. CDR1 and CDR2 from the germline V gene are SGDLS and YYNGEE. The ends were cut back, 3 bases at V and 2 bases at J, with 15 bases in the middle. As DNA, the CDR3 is TGTGCCAGCAGCGCCCGACGGGGGGGGACTGGAAACACCATATATTTT. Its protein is CASSARRGGTGNTIYF.

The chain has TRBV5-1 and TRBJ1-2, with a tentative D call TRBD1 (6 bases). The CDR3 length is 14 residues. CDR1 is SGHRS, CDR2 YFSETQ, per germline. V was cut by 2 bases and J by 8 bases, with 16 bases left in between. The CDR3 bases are TGCGCCAGCAGCTTTGCGGGGGCGATGGACGGCTACACCTTC. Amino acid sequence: CASSFAGAMDGYTF.

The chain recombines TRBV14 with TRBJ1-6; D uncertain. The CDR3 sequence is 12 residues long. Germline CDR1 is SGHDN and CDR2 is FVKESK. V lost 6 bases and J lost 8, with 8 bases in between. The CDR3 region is CASSQTYSPLHF. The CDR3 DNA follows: TGTGCCAGCAGTCAGACATATTCACCCCTCCACTTT.

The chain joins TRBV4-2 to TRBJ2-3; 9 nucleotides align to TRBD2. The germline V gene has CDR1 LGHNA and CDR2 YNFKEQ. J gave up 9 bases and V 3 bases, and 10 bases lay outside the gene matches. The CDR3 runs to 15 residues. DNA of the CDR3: TGTGCCAGCAGCCAGAGGCTAGCGGCGGGGGGGACGCAGTATTTT. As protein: CASSQRLAAGGTQYF.

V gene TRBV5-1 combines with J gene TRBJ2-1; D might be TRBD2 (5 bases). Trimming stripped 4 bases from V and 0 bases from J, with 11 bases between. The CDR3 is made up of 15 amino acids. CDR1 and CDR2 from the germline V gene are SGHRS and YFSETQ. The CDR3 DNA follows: TGCGCCAGCAGCCAAAGCGGTGACTCCTACAATGAGCAGTTCTTC. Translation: CASSQSGDSYNEQFF. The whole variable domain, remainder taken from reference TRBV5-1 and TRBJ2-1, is KAGVTQTPRYLIKTRGQQVTLSCSPISGHRSVSWYQQTPGQGLQFLFEYFSETQRNKGNFPGRFSGRQFSNSRSEMNVSTLELGDSALYLCASSQSGDSYNEQFFGPGTRLTVL.

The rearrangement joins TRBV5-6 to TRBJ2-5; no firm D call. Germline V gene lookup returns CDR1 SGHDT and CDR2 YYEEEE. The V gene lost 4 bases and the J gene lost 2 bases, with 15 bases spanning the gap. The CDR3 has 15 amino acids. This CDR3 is CASSRPGQVQETQYF. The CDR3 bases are TGTGCCAGCAGCAGGCCCGGCCAGGTTCAAGAGACCCAGTACTTC.

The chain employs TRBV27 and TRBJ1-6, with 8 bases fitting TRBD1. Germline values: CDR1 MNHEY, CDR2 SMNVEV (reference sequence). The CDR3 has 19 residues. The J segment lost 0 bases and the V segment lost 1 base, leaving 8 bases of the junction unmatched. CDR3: CASSLFAGGRSSYNSPLHF. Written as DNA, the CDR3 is TGTGCCAGCAGTTTATTCGCAGGGGGCCGCAGCTCCTATAATTCACCCCTCCACTTT.

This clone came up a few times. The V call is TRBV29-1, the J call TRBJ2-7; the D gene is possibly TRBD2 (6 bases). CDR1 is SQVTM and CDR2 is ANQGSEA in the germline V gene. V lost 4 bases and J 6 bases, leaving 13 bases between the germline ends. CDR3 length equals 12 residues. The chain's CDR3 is CSVVGEGGEQYF. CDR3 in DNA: TGCAGCGTTGTTGGTGAGGGAGGCGAGCAGTACTTC.

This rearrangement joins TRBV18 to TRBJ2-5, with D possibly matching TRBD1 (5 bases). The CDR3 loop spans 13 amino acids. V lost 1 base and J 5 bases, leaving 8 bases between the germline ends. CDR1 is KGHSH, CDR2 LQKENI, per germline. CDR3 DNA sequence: TGTGCCAGCTCACCACGGTCAGGGGAGACCCAGTACTTC. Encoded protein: CASSPRSGETQYF.

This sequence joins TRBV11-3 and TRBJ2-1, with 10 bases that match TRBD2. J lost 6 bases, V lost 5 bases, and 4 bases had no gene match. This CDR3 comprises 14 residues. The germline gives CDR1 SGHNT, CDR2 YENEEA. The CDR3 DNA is TGTGCCAGCAGCCTACTAGCGGGAAGCAATGAGCAGTTCTTC. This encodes CASSLLAGSNEQFF.

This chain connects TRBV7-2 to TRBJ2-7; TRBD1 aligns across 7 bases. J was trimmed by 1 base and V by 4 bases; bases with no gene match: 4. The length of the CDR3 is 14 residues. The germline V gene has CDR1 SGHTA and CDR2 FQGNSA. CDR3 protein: CASSWGQMSYEQYF. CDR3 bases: TGTGCCAGCAGCTGGGGACAGATGTCCTACGAGCAGTACTTC.

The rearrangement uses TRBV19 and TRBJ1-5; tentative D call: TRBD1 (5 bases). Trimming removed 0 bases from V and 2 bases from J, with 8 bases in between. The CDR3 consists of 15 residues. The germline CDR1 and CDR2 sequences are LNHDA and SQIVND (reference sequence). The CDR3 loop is CASSIEGEGNQPQHF. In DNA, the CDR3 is TGTGCCAGTAGTATAGAAGGGGAAGGCAATCAGCCCCAGCATTTT.

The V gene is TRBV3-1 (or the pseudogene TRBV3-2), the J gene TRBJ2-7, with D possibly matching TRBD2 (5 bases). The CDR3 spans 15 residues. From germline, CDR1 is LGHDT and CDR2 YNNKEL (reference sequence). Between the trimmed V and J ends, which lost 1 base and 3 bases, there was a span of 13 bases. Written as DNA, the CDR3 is TGTGCCAGCAGCCAAGGCTCGGGAAAGGGCTACGAGCAGTACTTC. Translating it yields CASSQGSGKGYEQYF.

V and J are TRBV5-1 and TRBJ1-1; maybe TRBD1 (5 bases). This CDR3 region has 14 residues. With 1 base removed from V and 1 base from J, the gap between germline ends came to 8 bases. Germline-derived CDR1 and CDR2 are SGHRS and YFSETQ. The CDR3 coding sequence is TGCGCCAGCAGCTTGTCAGGGCCGAACACTGAAGCTTTCTTT. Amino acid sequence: CASSLSGPNTEAFF.

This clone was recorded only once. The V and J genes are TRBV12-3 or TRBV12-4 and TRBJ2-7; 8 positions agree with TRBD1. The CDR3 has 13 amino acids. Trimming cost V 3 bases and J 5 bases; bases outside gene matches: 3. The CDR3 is CASSFQGAHEQYF. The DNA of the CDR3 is TGTGCCAGCAGTTTCCAGGGGGCCCACGAGCAGTACTTC.

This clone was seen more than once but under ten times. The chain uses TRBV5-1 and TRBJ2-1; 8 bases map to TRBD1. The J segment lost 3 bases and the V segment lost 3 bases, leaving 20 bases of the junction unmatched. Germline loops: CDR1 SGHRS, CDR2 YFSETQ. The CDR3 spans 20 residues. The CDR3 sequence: CASSSPTDRGSNYYYNEQFF. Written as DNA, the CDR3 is TGCGCCAGCAGCTCGCCAACCGACAGGGGAAGTAACTACTACTACAATGAGCAGTTCTTC.

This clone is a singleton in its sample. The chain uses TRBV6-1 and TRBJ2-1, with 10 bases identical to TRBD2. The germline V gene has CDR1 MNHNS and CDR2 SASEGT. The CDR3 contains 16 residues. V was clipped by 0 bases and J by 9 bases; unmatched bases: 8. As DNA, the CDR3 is TGTGCCAGCAGTGAAGCGCTTCGGGCTAGCGGGGGTGAGCAGTTCTTC. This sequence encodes CASSEALRASGGEQFF.

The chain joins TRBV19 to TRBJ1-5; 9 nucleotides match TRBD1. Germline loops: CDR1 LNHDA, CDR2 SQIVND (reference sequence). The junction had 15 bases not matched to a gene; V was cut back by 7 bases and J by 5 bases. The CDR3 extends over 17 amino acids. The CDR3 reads CASTTHGRGTGHQPQHF. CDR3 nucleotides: TGTGCCAGTACCACCCACGGGCGGGGGACAGGGCATCAGCCCCAGCATTTT.

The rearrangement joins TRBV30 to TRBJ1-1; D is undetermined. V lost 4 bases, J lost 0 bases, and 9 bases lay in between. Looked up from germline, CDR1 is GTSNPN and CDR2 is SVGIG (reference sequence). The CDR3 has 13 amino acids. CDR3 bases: TGTGCCTGGAATCCAAGCATGAACACTGAAGCTTTCTTT. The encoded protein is CAWNPSMNTEAFF.

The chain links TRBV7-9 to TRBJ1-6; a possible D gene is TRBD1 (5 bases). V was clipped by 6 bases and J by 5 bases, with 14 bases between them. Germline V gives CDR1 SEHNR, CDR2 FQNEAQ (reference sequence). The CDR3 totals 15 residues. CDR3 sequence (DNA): TGTGCCAGCAGTATAGAATCGACAGATAATTCACCCCTCCACTTT. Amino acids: CASSIESTDNSPLHF.

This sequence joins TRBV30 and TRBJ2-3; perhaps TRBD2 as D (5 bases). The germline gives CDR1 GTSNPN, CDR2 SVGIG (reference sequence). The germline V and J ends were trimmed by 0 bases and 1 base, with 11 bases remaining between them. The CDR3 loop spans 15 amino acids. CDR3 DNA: TGTGCCTGGAGTGTACTGGCGGGCCGCACAGATACGCAGTATTTT. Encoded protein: CAWSVLAGRTDTQYF.

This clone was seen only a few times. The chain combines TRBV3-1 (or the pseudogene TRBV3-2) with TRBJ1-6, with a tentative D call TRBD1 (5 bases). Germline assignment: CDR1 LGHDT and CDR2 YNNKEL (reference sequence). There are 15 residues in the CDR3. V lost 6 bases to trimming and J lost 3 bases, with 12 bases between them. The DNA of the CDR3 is TGTGCCAGCAGAATCGGGGGAGGCTATAATTCACCCCTCCACTTT. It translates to CASRIGGGYNSPLHF.